The sequence of this T cell receptor beta chain was determined in a study of early T cells in non-severe SARS-CoV-2 infection. cDNA molecules, individually, were tagged with unique molecular identifiers. TCRdb processed the 5' RACE reads anew with MiXCR; each CDR3 protein has one entry. The table lists more than 50,000 distinct CDR3 sequences, less than 15% of them singletons. Trimming stripped 1 base from V and 8 bases from J, with 9 bases between. The CDR3 is made up of 13 amino acids. Germline V CDR1 and CDR2: MDHEN, SYDVKM. This clonotype was counted only a few times. The origin of this receptor is an adult who was a healthcare worker with PCR-confirmed SARS-CoV-2 infection or an uninfected control (not recorded which). Here the sequenced sample was whole blood, taken at baseline. The V and J genes are TRBV28 and TRBJ2-1; D gene uncertain. CDR3 bases: TGTGCCAGCAGTTTATTTCTCAGCCATGAGCAGTTCTTC. As protein: CASSLFLSHEQFF. The full variable domain, its missing parts supplied by reference TRBV28 and TRBJ2-1, is DVKVTQSSRYLVKRTGEKVFLECVQDMDHENMFWYRQDPGLGLRLIYFSYDVKMKEKGDIPEGYSVSREKKERFSLILESASTNQTSMYLCASSLFLSHEQFFGPGTRLTVL.